This passage covers 29 T cell receptor beta chains from one sample sequenced in a study of T cell responses to AZD1222 COVID-19 vaccine. Method: immunoSEQ multiplex PCR; TCRdb's copy keeps in-frame clones and lacks some. Of around 83,000 clones detected, approximately 90% appear once; the ten largest clones hold roughly 21%. Sequencing used peripheral blood, obtained on day 0 of AZD1222 vaccination. These receptors were obtained from an adult in good health.

V usage is TRBV5-1 and J usage is TRBJ1-1; D gene ambiguous. The V gene's germline CDR1 is SGHRS and CDR2 YFSETQ. This CDR3 spans 13 amino acids. V was trimmed by 4 bases and J by 6 bases, leaving 13 bases between them. CDR3: CASSLTAGAEAFF. Here the CDR3 DNA reads TGCGCCAGCAGCCTGACGGCGGGAGCTGAAGCTTTCTTT.

The chain links TRBV11-1 to TRBJ1-5; TRBD1 matches 8 bases. The CDR3 has 13 amino acids. Trimming cost V 5 bases and J 8 bases; bases outside gene matches: 5. From germline, CDR1 is SGHAT and CDR2 FQDESV (reference sequence). The CDR3 nucleotides are TGTGCCAGCAGCGTTGGACAGGGAAAGCCCCAGCATTTT. As protein: CASSVGQGKPQHF.

This clone showed up just once. The chain employs TRBV7-2 and TRBJ1-2; D not resolved. V was pared by 1 base and J by 7 bases, with 22 bases between. The V gene's germline CDR1 is SGHTA and CDR2 FQGNSA. This CDR3 has 17 residues. Written as DNA, the CDR3 is TGTGCCAGCAGCTTAGATGTCTTGGACGGTCCTCGGGGTGGCTACACCTTC. Amino acids: CASSLDVLDGPRGGYTF. Full variable domain (outside the CDR3, taken from reference TRBV7-2 and TRBJ1-2): GAGVSQSPSNKVTEKGKDVELRCDPISGHTALYWYRQSLGQGLEFLIYFQGNSAPDKSGLPSDRFSAERTGGSVSTLTIQRTQQEDSAVYLCASSLDVLDGPRGGYTFGSGTRLTVV.

The V gene is TRBV4-1, the J gene TRBJ2-7, with unresolved D. Germline lookup yields CDR1 MGHRA and CDR2 YSYEKL. CDR3 length: 11 amino acids. V lost 1 base and J lost 12, with 10 bases in between. CDR3 amino acids: CASSQGFGLYF. Here the CDR3 DNA reads TGCGCCAGCAGCCAAGGTTTCGGCTTGTACTTC.

The chain employs TRBV19 and TRBJ2-5, with D perhaps being TRBD1 or TRBD2 (6 bases each). Germline V CDR1 and CDR2: LNHDA, SQIVND (reference sequence). The germline V and J ends were trimmed by 3 bases and 5 bases, with 22 bases remaining between them. The CDR3 extends over 17 amino acids. The CDR3 nucleotides are TGTGCCAGTAGTATTCCCCCCCGGGGGCTAAGGCAGGAGACCCAGTACTTC. Amino acids: CASSIPPRGLRQETQYF. Drawing the rest from reference TRBV19 and TRBJ2-5, the complete variable domain is DGGITQSPKYLFRKEGQNVTLSCEQNLNHDAMYWYRQDPGQGLRLIYYSQIVNDFQKGDIAEGYSVSREKKESFPLTVTSAQKNPTAFYLCASSIPPRGLRQETQYFGPGTRLLVL.

This clone has a single count. The chain combines TRBV19 with TRBJ1-5, with 9 bases matching TRBD1. V was pared by 2 bases and J by 7 bases, with 6 bases of the junction left unmatched. The CDR3 consists of 15 residues. Germline CDR1 reads LNHDA; CDR2 reads SQIVND (reference sequence). CDR3 sequence reads: CASSITGGAEQPQHF. The DNA of the CDR3 is TGTGCCAGTAGTATAACAGGGGGCGCGGAGCAGCCCCAGCATTTT.

The chain couples TRBV28 to TRBJ2-7; TRBD2 matches 11 bases. V trimming: 6 bases; J trimming: 2 bases; junction bases outside the gene matches: 12. Germline CDR1 reads MDHEN; CDR2 reads SYDVKM. CDR3 size: 17 residues. The CDR3 DNA reads TGTGCCAGCAGGCCCCACTCGACTAGCGGGGCAACCTACGAGCAGTACTTC. Its protein product is CASRPHSTSGATYEQYF.

The J gene is TRBJ2-2, the V gene TRBV7-8; 7 bases agree with TRBD1. Germline V gives CDR1 SGHVS, CDR2 FQNEAQ. CDR3 length: 17 residues. Trimming took 5 bases from V and 0 from J; bases not matched to a gene: 9. CDR3 protein: CASSRFPGTANTGELFF. CDR3 nucleotide sequence: TGTGCCAGCAGCCGTTTTCCCGGGACAGCGAACACCGGGGAGCTGTTTTTT. Drawing the rest from reference TRBV7-8 and TRBJ2-2, the complete variable domain is GAGVSQSPRYKVAKRGQDVALRCDPISGHVSLFWYQQALGQGPEFLTYFQNEAQLDKSGLPSDRFFAERPEGSVSTLKIQRTQQEDSAVYLCASSRFPGTANTGELFFGEGSRLTVL.

The chain couples TRBV19 to TRBJ1-2; no clear D gene. Germline-derived CDR1 and CDR2 are LNHDA and SQIVND (reference sequence). With 7 bases removed from V and 4 bases from J, the gap between germline ends came to 16 bases. The CDR3 is 14 amino acids. CDR3 region: CASTGPKRVYGYTF. The CDR3 DNA sequence: TGTGCCAGTACCGGGCCGAAGAGGGTCTATGGCTACACCTTC.

This rearrangement joins TRBV29-1 to TRBJ1-1; possibly TRBD1 for D (5 bases). Trimming took 3 bases from V and 0 from J, leaving 8 bases between them. Germline CDR1 reads SQVTM; CDR2 reads ANQGSEA. This CDR3 spans 13 amino acids. The CDR3 bases are TGCAGCGTTGATAACAGGATGAACACTGAAGCTTTCTTT. This gives the protein CSVDNRMNTEAFF. Full variable domain (missing parts from reference TRBV29-1 and TRBJ1-1): SAVISQKPSRDICQRGTSLTIQCQVDSQVTMMFWYRQQPGQSLTLIATANQGSEATYESGFVIDKFPISRPNLTFSTLTVSNMSPEDSSIYLCSVDNRMNTEAFFGQGTRLTVV.

CDR3 in DNA: TGTGCCAGCAGCTCAACCTCCAGGGGTCTGAACACTGAAGCTTTCTTT. It codes for CASSSTSRGLNTEAFF. The rearrangement joins TRBV11-3 to TRBJ1-1; the D gene is possibly TRBD1 (6 bases). This CDR3 is 16 amino acids long. CDR1 and CDR2 from the germline V gene are SGHNT and YENEEA. Deletions cut 4 bases from V and 0 bases from J, with 15 bases between.

The chain couples TRBV24-1 to TRBJ2-3; D possibly matches TRBD1 or TRBD2 (5 bases each). Trimming left V 0 bases short and J 3 bases short, with 9 bases between. The CDR3 totals 15 residues. The germline CDR1 and CDR2 sequences are KGHDR and SFDVKD. The CDR3 sequence: CATSDLGDVTDTQYF. The CDR3, as DNA: TGTGCCACCAGTGATTTGGGGGACGTTACAGATACGCAGTATTTT.

This rearrangement joins TRBV11-2 to TRBJ2-7, with D perhaps matching TRBD1 or TRBD2 (5 bases each). This CDR3 is 16 amino acids long. V lost 5 bases and J lost 4, with 21 bases in between. Germline V lookup: CDR1 SGHAT, CDR2 FQNNGV. The chain's CDR3 is CASSGRGNLGIYEQYF. CDR3 in DNA: TGTGCCAGCAGCGGCCGGGGCAACCTAGGGATTTACGAGCAGTACTTC.

The chain uses TRBV7-2 and TRBJ2-3; D is ambiguous. V was cut by 7 bases and J by 5 bases, with 13 bases left in between. Germline loops: CDR1 SGHTA, CDR2 FQGNSA. The CDR3 runs 13 residues. CDR3 amino acids: CASTALSGDTQYF. The CDR3 DNA reads TGTGCCAGCACCGCGCTATCGGGAGATACGCAGTATTTT.

A remark on this clone: The same CDR3 also results from other DNA sequences found in this sample. V usage is TRBV2 and J usage is TRBJ2-5, with 8 bases that match TRBD2. Germline V gives CDR1 SNHLY, CDR2 FYNNEI. There are 13 residues in the CDR3. J gave up 1 base and V 8 bases, and 3 bases lay outside the gene matches. The CDR3 loop is CASSGGSQETQYF. For the CDR3, the DNA is TGTGCCAGCTCGGGGGGGTCCCAAGAGACCCAGTACTTC. Drawing the rest from reference TRBV2 and TRBJ2-5, the complete variable domain is EPEVTQTPSHQVTQMGQEVILRCVPISNHLYFYWYRQILGQKVEFLVSFYNNEISEKSEIFDDQFSVERPDGSNFTLKIRSTKLEDSAMYFCASSGGSQETQYFGPGTRLLVL.

The chain combines TRBV19 with TRBJ2-2; 8 bases are shared with TRBD2. This CDR3 has 15 residues. The V and J ends lost 6 bases and 4 bases, in that order; junction bases with no gene match: 7. Looked up from germline, CDR1 is LNHDA and CDR2 is SQIVND (reference sequence). CDR3 loop: CASSPGLGVTGELFF. CDR3 coding DNA: TGTGCCAGTAGCCCGGGACTAGGGGTCACCGGGGAGCTGTTTTTT.

The rearrangement links TRBV7-8 to TRBJ1-1; 9 bases match TRBD1. Germline assignment: CDR1 SGHVS and CDR2 FQNEAQ. Unmatched junction bases numbered 7, after V lost 1 base and J lost 7 bases. This CDR3 comprises 15 residues. CDR3 region: CASSLVDRGDIEAFF. In DNA form, the CDR3 reads TGTGCCAGCAGCTTAGTGGACAGGGGAGACATTGAAGCTTTCTTT.

About this clone itself: This specimen includes other DNA sequences encoding the same CDR3. CDR3 protein: CASRRSGTGNTIYF. The CDR3 DNA reads as TGTGCCAGTCGTCGGAGCGGAACCGGAAACACCATATATTTT. The chain joins TRBV19 to TRBJ1-3; D unclear. The CDR3 covers 14 residues. V lost 8 bases to trimming and J lost 4 bases, with 15 bases between them. Germline V CDR1 and CDR2: LNHDA, SQIVND (reference sequence).

V and J are TRBV20-1 and TRBJ2-3; 7 positions agree with TRBD2. Trimming cost V 3 bases and J 1 base; bases outside gene matches: 1. CDR3 length: 13 residues. Per germline, CDR1 DFQATT and CDR2 SNEGSKA (reference sequence). The chain's CDR3 is CSASAGGTDTQYF. The CDR3 bases are TGCAGTGCTAGTGCGGGGGGCACAGATACGCAGTATTTT.

This clone was recorded a few times. The V and J genes are TRBV4-1 and TRBJ1-2; no definite D call. This CDR3 region has 15 residues. Trimming cost V 0 bases and J 3 bases, with 11 bases left between them. Looked up from germline, CDR1 is MGHRA and CDR2 is YSYEKL. For the CDR3, the DNA is TGCGCCAGCAGCCAAGAAGTCCGGTCTTACTATGGCTACACCTTC. As protein: CASSQEVRSYYGYTF.

The genes are TRBV28 and TRBJ2-7; D is ambiguous. Trimming removed 1 base from V and 3 bases from J, with 1 base in between. This CDR3 contains 11 residues. Germline V gene data show CDR1 as MDHEN and CDR2 as SYDVKM. CDR3 coding DNA: TGTGCCAGCAGTTTATACTACGAGCAGTACTTC. Residues: CASSLYYEQYF.

This rearrangement joins TRBV9 to TRBJ2-3, with D possibly TRBD2 on 5 matching bases. V was clipped by 4 bases and J by 4 bases, with 7 bases between them. The CDR3 loop spans 12 amino acids. Per the germline V gene, CDR1 is SGDLS and CDR2 is YYNGEE. CDR3 nucleotides: TGTGCCAGCAGCTCCGGGGCAGATACGCAGTATTTT. Translating gives CASSSGADTQYF.

This clone was counted a single time. The V gene is TRBV5-1, the J gene TRBJ1-1; the D is unclear. V was shortened by 7 bases and J by 3 bases, with 7 bases between the two germline ends. Germline V gene sequence: CDR1 SGHRS, CDR2 YFSETQ. The CDR3 length is 11 residues. CDR3 region: CASVSDTEAFF. In DNA, the CDR3 is TGCGCCAGCGTGTCCGACACTGAAGCTTTCTTT.

J is TRBJ2-5 and V is TRBV7-9, with a tentative D call TRBD2 (6 bases). The CDR3 is 18 residues long. Germline assignment: CDR1 SEHNR and CDR2 FQNEAQ (reference sequence). The V and J ends lost 1 base and 2 bases respectively, with 20 bases between them. CDR3 sequence: CASSLVLGEAGRQETQYF. The CDR3 bases are TGTGCCAGCAGCTTAGTTCTCGGTGAGGCAGGGAGGCAAGAGACCCAGTACTTC.

The chain uses TRBV12-3 or TRBV12-4 and TRBJ1-1; D is ambiguous. The V gene lost 3 bases and the J gene lost 1 base, with 3 bases spanning the gap. The CDR3 covers 12 residues. The CDR3 DNA is TGTGCCAGCAGTTTGGCGAACACTGAAGCTTTCTTT. Translation gives CASSLANTEAFF.

This chain uses TRBV29-1 with TRBJ1-2; the D is unclear. The V gene lost 6 bases and the J gene lost 2 bases, with 10 bases spanning the gap. The CDR3 spans 12 residues. Per germline, CDR1 SQVTM and CDR2 ANQGSEA. The DNA of the CDR3 is TGCAGCGTCGTGATCGGGAACTATGGCTACACCTTC. As protein: CSVVIGNYGYTF.

The chain links TRBV25-1 to TRBJ2-7; a weak D match, TRBD2 (5 bases). The germline CDR1 and CDR2 sequences are MGHDK and SYGVNS. This CDR3 has 15 amino acids. The V and J ends lost 8 bases and 7 bases respectively, with 24 bases between them. CDR3 loop: CASSPPGWRVEEQYF. DNA of the CDR3: TGTGCCAGCTCTCCCCCCGGATGGCGGGTGGAAGAGCAGTACTTC.

V gene TRBV7-2 combines with J gene TRBJ1-3, with D perhaps matching TRBD1 (5 bases). CDR1 is SGHTA and CDR2 is FQGNSA in the germline V gene. Trimming took off 1 base at V and 4 bases at J, with 14 bases between the two ends. This CDR3 has 16 residues. The CDR3 protein is CASSLEILGVGNTIYF. The DNA of the CDR3 is TGTGCCAGCAGCTTAGAGATTCTAGGGGTGGGAAACACCATATATTTT.

The chain links TRBV7-3 to TRBJ1-2; a possible D gene is TRBD1 (6 bases). The germline gives CDR1 SGHTA, CDR2 FQGTGA. CDR3 length equals 14 residues. V was cut by 4 bases and J by 6 bases, with 15 bases left in between. Here the CDR3 reads CASSSGAANDGYTF. The CDR3 nucleotides read TGTGCCAGCAGCTCAGGGGCTGCTAATGATGGCTACACCTTC. Using reference TRBV7-3 and TRBJ1-2 for the parts outside the CDR3, the full variable domain is GAGVSQTPSNKVTEKGKYVELRCDPISGHTALYWYRQSLGQGPEFLIYFQGTGAADDSGLPNDRFFAVRPEGSVSTLKIQRTERGDSAVYLCASSSGAANDGYTFGSGTRLTVV.